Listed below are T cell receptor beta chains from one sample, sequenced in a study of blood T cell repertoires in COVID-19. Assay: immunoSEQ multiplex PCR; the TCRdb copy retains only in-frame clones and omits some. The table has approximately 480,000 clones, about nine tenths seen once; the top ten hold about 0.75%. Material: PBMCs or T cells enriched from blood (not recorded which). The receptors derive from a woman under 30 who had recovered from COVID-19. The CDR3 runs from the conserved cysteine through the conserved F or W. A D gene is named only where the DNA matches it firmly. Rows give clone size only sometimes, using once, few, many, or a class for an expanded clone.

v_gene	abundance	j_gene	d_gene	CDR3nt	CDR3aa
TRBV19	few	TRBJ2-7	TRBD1	TGTGCCAGTAGTCCGGGACAGGGAACGCGGGAGCAGTACTTC	CASSPGQGTREQYF
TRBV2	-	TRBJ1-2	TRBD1	TGTGCCAGCAGTGGGCAGGGGGCCGACTATGGCTACACCTTC	CASSGQGADYGYTF
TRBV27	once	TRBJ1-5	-	TGTGCCAGCAGTTTATACACAGGGCGTAATCAGCCCCAGCATTTT	CASSLYTGRNQPQHF
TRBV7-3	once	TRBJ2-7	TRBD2	TGTGCCAGCAGCTTAGGCGGGGGGAGAAACGAGCAGTACTTC	CASSLGGGRNEQYF
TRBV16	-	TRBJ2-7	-	TGTGCCAGCAGCCAGGCGACAGGAGCTATGTATTACGAGCAGTACTTC	CASSQATGAMYYEQYF
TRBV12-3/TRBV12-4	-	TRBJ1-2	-	TGTGCCAGCAGTTTTGGCAGAACCAATGGCTACACCTTC	CASSFGRTNGYTF
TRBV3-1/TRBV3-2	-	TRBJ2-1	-	TGTGCCAGCAGCCAAGATAGTACTAGCAGAATCTACAATGAGCAGTTCTTC	CASSQDSTSRIYNEQFF
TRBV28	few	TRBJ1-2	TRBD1	TGTGCCAGCAGGACTCCACAGGGGGCGCGGGGCTACACCTTC	CASRTPQGARGYTF
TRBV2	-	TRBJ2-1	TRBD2	TGTGCCAGCAGTGAAGCGGGTTATGGAGCGGGGGGTTTTAATGAGCAGTTCTTC	CASSEAGYGAGGFNEQFF
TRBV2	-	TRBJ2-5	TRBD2	TGTGCCGGCTCGGGGGGGCCAGAGACCCAGTACTTC	CAGSGGPETQYF
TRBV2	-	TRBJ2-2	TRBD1	TGTGCCAGCGGCCGGGACAGGGTCGTACCCGGGGAGCTGTTTTTT	CASGRDRVVPGELFF
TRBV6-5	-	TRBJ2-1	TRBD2	TGTGCCAGCACCCGGACTAGCAGGAATGAGCAGTTCTTC	CASTRTSRNEQFF
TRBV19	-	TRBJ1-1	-	TGTGCCAGTAGGGATACAGGGAACACTGAAGCTTTCTTT	CASRDTGNTEAFF
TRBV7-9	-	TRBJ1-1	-	TGTGCCAGCACCCCCCCGGTGCCGAACACTGAAGCTTTCTTT	CASTPPVPNTEAFF
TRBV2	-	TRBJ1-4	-	TGTGCCAGCACTTCTAATGAAAAACTGTTTTTT	CASTSNEKLFF
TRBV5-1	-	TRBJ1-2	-	TGCGCCAGCAGCCCGGTGGGGGGGCGCGGCTATGGCTACACCTTC	CASSPVGGRGYGYTF
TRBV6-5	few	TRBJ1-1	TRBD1	TGTGCCAGCAGTCACGACAGGGAGGTCGATGAAGCTTTCTTT	CASSHDREVDEAFF
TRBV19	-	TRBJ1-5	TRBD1	TGTGCCAGTAGTATTCCGGGACAGGGAGTAGATCAGCCCCAGCATTTT	CASSIPGQGVDQPQHF
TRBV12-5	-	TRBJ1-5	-	TGTGCTAGTGGAATGGGGCTGGAGGGGCCCCAGCATTTT	CASGMGLEGPQHF
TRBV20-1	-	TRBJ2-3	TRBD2	TGCAGTGCTAGTCCGGGACTAGCGGGCTACACAGATACGCAGTATTTT	CSASPGLAGYTDTQYF
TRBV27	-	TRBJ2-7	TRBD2	TGTGCCAGCAGTTGGGCAGGAGCGGGGAGACCCTACGAGCAGTACTTC	CASSWAGAGRPYEQYF
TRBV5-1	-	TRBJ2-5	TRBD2	TGCGCCAGCAGCATGAGCGGGGAATCTCAAGAGACCCAGTACTTC	CASSMSGESQETQYF
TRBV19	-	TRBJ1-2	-	TGTGCCAGTACCAACACTCCGGGGGGGAAATATGGCTACACCTTC	CASTNTPGGKYGYTF
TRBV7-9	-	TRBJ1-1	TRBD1	TGTGCCAGCAGCTTAGGGACAGGGGTGAACACTGAAGCTTTCTTT	CASSLGTGVNTEAFF
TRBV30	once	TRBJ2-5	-	TGTGCCTGGAGTCGGTTTTCCGCGGGGGAGACCCAGTACTTC	CAWSRFSAGETQYF
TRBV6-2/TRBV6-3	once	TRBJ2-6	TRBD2	TGTGCCAGCAGACCTAGCGGGGGGGCACTCTCTGGGGCCAACGTCCTGACTTTC	CASRPSGGALSGANVLTF
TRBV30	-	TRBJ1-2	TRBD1	TGTGCCTGGAGTGTGGGACCCTTACAGGGGAACTATGGCTACACCTTC	CAWSVGPLQGNYGYTF
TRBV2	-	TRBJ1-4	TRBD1	TGTGCCAGCAGCCCGAGAGACAGGGAGGAAAAACTGTTTTTT	CASSPRDREEKLFF
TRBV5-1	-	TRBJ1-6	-	TGCGCCAGCAGCCCGAGGGACTTAAATAATTCACCCCTCCACTTT	CASSPRDLNNSPLHF
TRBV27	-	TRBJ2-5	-	TGTGCCAGCAGTTTAAACAGGGAACAAGAGACCCAGTACTTC	CASSLNREQETQYF
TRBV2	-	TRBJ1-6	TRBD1	TGTGCCAGCAGGCCACCCCGGGACAGTCCATGGAATTCACCCCTCCACTTT	CASRPPRDSPWNSPLHF
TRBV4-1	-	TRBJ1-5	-	TGCGCCAGCAGCCAATCCCCAGGGTTCCAGCCCCAGCATTTT	CASSQSPGFQPQHF
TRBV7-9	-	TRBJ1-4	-	TGTGCCAGCAGCTTAGGGACAGACGAATCGGTACTGTTTTTT	CASSLGTDESVLFF
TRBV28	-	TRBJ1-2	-	TGTGCCAGCAGGAGGCTACCCAGCAATGGCTACACCTTC	CASRRLPSNGYTF
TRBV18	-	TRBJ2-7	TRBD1	TGTGCCAGCTCATCCGTGGGACAGAGCTACGAGCAGTACTTC	CASSSVGQSYEQYF
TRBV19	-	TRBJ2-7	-	TGTGCCAGTAGTATGATGGGGGCGCCGTCCTACGAGCAGTACTTC	CASSMMGAPSYEQYF
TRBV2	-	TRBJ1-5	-	TGTGCCAGCCAGGGAACAGGGCGGAGGCAGCCCCAGCATTTT	CASQGTGRRQPQHF
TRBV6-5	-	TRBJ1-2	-	TGTGCCAGCAGTCAGACTGAGGGCTATGGCTACACCTTC	CASSQTEGYGYTF
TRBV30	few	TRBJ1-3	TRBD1	TGTGCCTGGACCCAACGAGGGGGCTGGAGAAACACCATATATTTT	CAWTQRGGWRNTIYF
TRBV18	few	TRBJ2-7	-	TGTGCCAGCTCACCACAAGCAGGGTGGGGATCCTACGAGCAGTACTTC	CASSPQAGWGSYEQYF
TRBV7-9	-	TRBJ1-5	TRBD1	TGTGCCAGCAGATCCGGGACAGGGGGGAGTCAGCCCCAGCATTTT	CASRSGTGGSQPQHF
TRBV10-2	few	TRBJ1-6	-	TGCGCCAGCAGTAGACTCACAGGGAGCTCCTATAATTCACCCCTCCACTTT	CASSRLTGSSYNSPLHF
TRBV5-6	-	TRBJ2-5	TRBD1	TGTGCCAGCAGCCGGGACAGGGGAGAGACCCAGTACTTC	CASSRDRGETQYF
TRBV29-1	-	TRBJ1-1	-	TGCAGCGCGCCCCTCTTGGGGGCGCCCAACACTGAAGCTTTCTTT	CSAPLLGAPNTEAFF
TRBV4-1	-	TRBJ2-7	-	TGCGCCAGCAGCCCCCAAGGGGGTTATACCTACGAGCAGTACTTC	CASSPQGGYTYEQYF
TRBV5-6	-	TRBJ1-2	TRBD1	TGTGCCAGCAGCCCCTTGCAGCAGGGACAGGGAGGCGGCTACACCTTC	CASSPLQQGQGGGYTF
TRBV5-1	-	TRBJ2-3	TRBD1	TGCGCCAGCAGCCCACCGACAGGGGGCGCCTTATCTAATACGCAGTATTTT	CASSPPTGGALSNTQYF
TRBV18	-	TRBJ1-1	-	TGTGCCAGCTCAGCTTCCGGGGGTACTGAAGCTTTCTTT	CASSASGGTEAFF
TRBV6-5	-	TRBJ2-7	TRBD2	TGTGCCAGCAAGCCTAGCGGGGGTAATGCCCACGAGCAGTACTTC	CASKPSGGNAHEQYF